This T cell receptor beta chain originates from a study of T cell changes during pregnancy in multiple sclerosis. The CDR3 sequence is 16 residues long. The V gene's germline CDR1 is SGDLS and CDR2 YYNGEE. J was trimmed by 2 bases and V by 2 bases; bases with no gene match: 6. TCRdb's table, derived via immunoSEQ multiplex PCR, lists solely in-frame clones and lacks some. This sample carries about 59,000 clones, 90% to 95% of them seen once, and the ten largest clones take about 3%. This TCR was recovered from a female donor in good health, enrolled as a control in a pregnancy study. The sample here was peripheral blood, taken in the third trimester of pregnancy. V gene TRBV9 combines with J gene TRBJ2-3; the match to TRBD2 covers 9 bases. The CDR3 coding sequence is TGTGCCAGCAGCGTTTCGACTAGCGGATTCACAGATACGCAGTATTTT. Its translation: CASSVSTSGFTDTQYF.